A selection of T cell receptor beta chains follows, all from one sample in a study of blood T cell repertoires in COVID-19. Profiling relied on immunoSEQ multiplex PCR, and the TCRdb table lists in-frame clones only, not all of them. The repertoire holds fewer than 600,000 clones, 89% seen once, with 0.9% in the top ten. What was sequenced was peripheral blood. Receptor source: a man younger than 35 with COVID-19, enrolled during active disease. Each CDR3 is given with its conserved first and last residue. The order of the fields is D gene, V gene, J gene, CDR3 length, clone size, CDR3 protein, CDR3 DNA. The D gene is left open where the match is weak. The listing skips clone size in some rows; elsewhere it reads once, few, many or a size class.

-	TRBV18	TRBJ2-2	14	-	CASAPLSSTGELFF	TGTGCCAGCGCCCCTTTATCTAGCACCGGGGAGCTGTTTTTT
TRBD1	TRBV5-6	TRBJ2-7	15	-	CASSFFTGGPNEQYF	TGTGCCAGCAGCTTTTTTACAGGGGGCCCTAACGAGCAGTACTTC
TRBD1	TRBV28	TRBJ1-2	15	-	CASSPSRDRGVGYTF	TGTGCCAGCAGCCCGTCCCGGGACAGGGGTGTTGGCTACACCTTC
-	TRBV19	TRBJ2-2	14	-	CASSIRANTGELFF	TGTGCCAGTAGTATCAGGGCGAACACCGGGGAGCTGTTTTTT
-	TRBV19	TRBJ2-3	16	-	CASTPLGGRGTDTQYF	TGTGCCAGTACCCCTTTGGGGGGGCGGGGCACAGATACGCAGTATTTT
TRBD1	TRBV5-1	TRBJ1-5	13	-	CASRADRDEPQHF	TGCGCCAGCAGAGCGGACAGGGACGAGCCCCAGCATTTT
TRBD2	TRBV12-3/TRBV12-4	TRBJ2-7	13	-	CASRRAGAGEQYF	TGTGCCAGCAGACGAGCGGGGGCAGGCGAGCAGTACTTC
-	TRBV2	TRBJ1-4	14	-	CASSDLRVGEKLFF	TGTGCCAGCAGTGACCTCAGGGTGGGTGAAAAACTGTTTTTT
TRBD1	TRBV10-2	TRBJ2-7	16	-	CASSGAGTGVRYEQYF	TGCGCCAGCAGTGGGGCCGGGACAGGGGTGAGGTACGAGCAGTACTTC
-	TRBV4-2	TRBJ1-2	13	-	CASSQGGDTSYAF	TGTGCCAGCAGCCAAGGAGGGGACACCTCTTATGCCTTC
-	TRBV3-1/TRBV3-2	TRBJ1-2	13	-	CASSQSLYYGYTF	TGTGCCAGCAGCCAATCTCTATACTATGGCTACACCTTC
TRBD2	TRBV3-1/TRBV3-2	TRBJ2-2	15	-	CASSQVAGGTGELFF	TGTGCCAGCAGCCAAGTAGCGGGGGGGACCGGGGAGCTGTTTTTT
TRBD1	TRBV30	TRBJ2-2	17	-	CAWNRAGTGGYTGELFF	TGTGCCTGGAATCGGGCCGGGACAGGGGGCTACACCGGGGAGCTGTTTTTT
TRBD2	TRBV5-4	TRBJ2-3	17	-	CASSLRLAGGRADTQYF	TGTGCCAGCAGCTTGAGGTTAGCGGGGGGGAGAGCAGATACGCAGTATTTT
-	TRBV6-1	TRBJ2-7	16	-	CASSERVTSILHEQYF	TGTGCCAGCAGTGAGCGTGTCACTAGCATACTCCACGAGCAGTACTTC
-	TRBV5-6	TRBJ1-2	15	-	CASSLASGENYGYTF	TGTGCCAGCAGCTTGGCGTCAGGGGAGAACTATGGCTACACCTTC
TRBD1	TRBV7-9	TRBJ2-7	15	-	CASSPLETGKNEQYF	TGTGCCAGCAGCCCGCTAGAGACAGGGAAAAATGAGCAGTACTTC
-	TRBV7-3	TRBJ2-6	15	-	CASSSGGSGANVLTF	TGTGCCAGCAGTTCCGGCGGCTCTGGGGCCAACGTCCTGACTTTC
TRBD1	TRBV5-1	TRBJ1-1	14	once	CASSSVDRAPEAFF	TGCGCCAGCAGCTCCGTTGACAGGGCGCCAGAAGCTTTCTTT
-	TRBV5-8	TRBJ2-4	14	once	CATARGLAKNIQYF	TGTGCCACCGCCCGGGGATTAGCCAAAAACATTCAGTACTTC
-	TRBV6-6	TRBJ2-7	14	-	CASSDGHLSYEQYF	TGTGCCAGCAGTGACGGACACCTCTCCTACGAGCAGTACTTC
TRBD1	TRBV2	TRBJ2-2	15	-	CASRADRAGTGELFF	TGTGCCAGCAGAGCGGACAGGGCCGGCACCGGGGAGCTGTTTTTT
-	TRBV10-2	TRBJ1-5	16	-	CASSESTDIRSQPQHF	TGCGCCAGCAGTGAGTCCACGGACATAAGAAGTCAGCCCCAGCATTTT
TRBD2	TRBV4-2	TRBJ2-7	16	few	CASSQVGDSGSYEQYF	TGTGCCAGCAGCCAAGTCGGTGATAGCGGGAGTTACGAGCAGTACTTC
-	TRBV5-1	TRBJ1-3	15	-	CASSLNRLTGNTIYF	TGCGCCAGCAGCTTGAACAGGCTGACTGGAAACACCATATATTTT
-	TRBV3-1/TRBV3-2	TRBJ2-3	16	-	CASSLWTGAEADTQYF	TGTGCCAGCAGCCTCTGGACGGGAGCAGAGGCAGATACGCAGTATTTT
-	TRBV2	TRBJ1-5	13	few	CASSAGNNQPQHF	TGTGCCAGCAGCGCAGGAAACAATCAGCCCCAGCATTTT
-	TRBV21-1	TRBJ2-7	17	-	CASSKDRETSDTYEQYF	TGTGCCAGCAGCAAAGATAGAGAGACTTCTGATACCTACGAGCAGTACTTC
-	TRBV19	TRBJ2-2	13	-	CASSISLAGELFF	TGTGCCAGTAGTATCTCGCTAGCCGGGGAGCTGTTTTTT
TRBD1	TRBV5-4	TRBJ2-7	14	-	CASSSTGGRDEQYF	TGTGCCAGCAGCTCGACAGGGGGTAGGGACGAGCAGTACTTC
TRBD1	TRBV5-3	TRBJ1-5	17	-	CARSQPGQGGPDQPQHF	TGTGCCAGAAGCCAGCCTGGACAGGGAGGCCCCGATCAGCCCCAGCATTTT
TRBD1	TRBV3-1/TRBV3-2	TRBJ2-2	18	-	CASSQVPGQGVDTGELFF	TGTGCCAGCAGCCAAGTTCCGGGACAGGGGGTCGACACCGGGGAGCTGTTTTTT
TRBD1	TRBV30	TRBJ1-6	15	once	CAWTTGSYFNSPLHF	TGTGCCTGGACGACAGGGTCCTACTTTAATTCACCCCTCCACTTT
-	TRBV5-6	TRBJ2-7	14	-	CASSSWTPSYEQYF	TGTGCCAGCAGCTCTTGGACACCTTCCTACGAGCAGTACTTC
-	TRBV11-2	TRBJ2-1	14	-	CASSLVRGGNEQFF	TGTGCCAGCAGCTTAGTAAGAGGGGGCAATGAGCAGTTCTTC
-	TRBV11-3	TRBJ2-5	11	once	CASRSRETQYF	TGTGCCAGCAGGTCCCGGGAGACCCAGTACTTC
TRBD1	TRBV9	TRBJ2-1	16	-	CASSVDRTGGTDEQFF	TGTGCCAGCAGCGTAGATAGGACAGGGGGCACCGATGAGCAGTTCTTC
TRBD2	TRBV16	TRBJ2-1	15	-	CASSPMTSGYNEQFF	TGTGCCAGCAGCCCAATGACTAGCGGCTACAATGAGCAGTTCTTC
-	TRBV11-1	TRBJ2-1	13	-	CASSQMGTPGQFF	TGTGCCAGCAGCCAAATGGGGACTCCTGGGCAGTTCTTC
TRBD2	TRBV7-2	TRBJ2-7	14	-	CASSPLREPYEQYF	TGTGCCAGCAGCCCTCTGCGGGAGCCCTACGAGCAGTACTTC
-	TRBV11-2	TRBJ1-2	14	-	CASSFGGPNYGYTF	TGTGCCAGCAGCTTCGGCGGGCCTAACTATGGCTACACCTTC
-	TRBV21-1	TRBJ1-4	16	-	CASSKLRAAANEKLFF	TGTGCCAGCAGCAAACTCAGGGCAGCAGCTAATGAAAAACTGTTTTTT
TRBD2	TRBV7-9	TRBJ2-3	16	-	CASSPWASGITDTQYF	TGTGCCAGCAGCCCCTGGGCTAGCGGGATCACAGATACGCAGTATTTT
TRBD2	TRBV11-2	TRBJ2-3	16	many	CASSFLTSGSTDTQYF	TGTGCCAGCAGCTTCCTGACTAGCGGTAGCACAGATACGCAGTATTTT
-	TRBV7-3	TRBJ2-1	12	-	CASSFTGTEQFF	TGTGCCAGCAGCTTCACAGGGACTGAGCAGTTCTTC
-	TRBV5-1	TRBJ2-5	15	-	CASSINVAAQETQYF	TGCGCCAGCAGCATCAACGTAGCGGCCCAAGAGACCCAGTACTTC
TRBD1	TRBV7-6	TRBJ1-4	18	-	CASSLAGGQTITNEKLFF	TGTGCCAGCAGCTTAGCGGGGGGACAGACGATTACTAATGAAAAACTGTTTTTT
-	TRBV5-1	TRBJ2-6	16	-	CASSTATGTGANVLTF	TGCGCCAGCAGCACGGCAACAGGGACTGGGGCCAACGTCCTGACTTTC
TRBD2	TRBV9	TRBJ2-1	16	once	CASSPRLAGGYNEQFF	TGTGCCAGCAGCCCAAGACTAGCGGGGGGTTACAATGAGCAGTTCTTC
-	TRBV5-1	TRBJ2-5	14	-	CASSSGGHQETQYF	TGCGCCAGCAGCTCCGGGGGGCACCAAGAGACCCAGTACTTC
-	TRBV2	TRBJ2-3	16	-	CASISGWEWSTDTQYF	TGTGCCAGTATTTCCGGGTGGGAGTGGAGCACAGATACGCAGTATTTT
-	TRBV19	TRBJ2-3	16	few	CASSTYNRFSTDTQYF	TGTGCCAGTAGTACCTATAACCGTTTTTCCACAGATACGCAGTATTTT
-	TRBV7-9	TRBJ2-7	13	-	CASSLALGNEQYF	TGTGCCAGCAGCTTAGCGCTCGGTAACGAGCAGTACTTC
-	TRBV11-2	TRBJ1-2	13	-	CASSPHTGYGYTF	TGTGCCAGCAGCCCGCACACAGGATATGGCTACACCTTC
-	TRBV3-1/TRBV3-2	TRBJ1-2	15	-	CASSQDYREDYGYTF	TGTGCCAGCAGCCAAGATTACAGGGAAGACTATGGCTACACCTTC
TRBD1	TRBV5-1	TRBJ1-4	14	-	CASAPGTGNEKLFF	TGCGCCAGTGCCCCGGGGACAGGGAATGAAAAACTGTTTTTT
-	TRBV19	TRBJ1-4	15	-	CASSISGGLNEKLFF	TGTGCCAGTAGTATCTCTGGGGGCCTCAATGAAAAACTGTTTTTT
-	TRBV14	TRBJ2-1	18	-	CASSQGRQHTGLSNEQFF	TGTGCCAGCAGCCAAGGACGGCAGCACACAGGGCTATCGAATGAGCAGTTCTTC
TRBD2	TRBV4-2	TRBJ2-3	18	once	CASSHRLAGELGTDTQYF	TGTGCCAGCAGCCATCGGCTAGCGGGGGAGCTAGGCACAGATACGCAGTATTTT